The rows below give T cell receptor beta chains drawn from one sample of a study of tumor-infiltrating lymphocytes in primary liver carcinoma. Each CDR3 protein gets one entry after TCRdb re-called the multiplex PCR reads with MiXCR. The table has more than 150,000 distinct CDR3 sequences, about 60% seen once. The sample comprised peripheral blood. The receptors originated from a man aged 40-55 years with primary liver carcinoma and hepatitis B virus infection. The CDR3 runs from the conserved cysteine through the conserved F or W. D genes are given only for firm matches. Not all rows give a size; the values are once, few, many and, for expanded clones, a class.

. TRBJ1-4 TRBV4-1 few CASSQALDEKLFF TGCGCCAGCAGCCAAGCCCTGGATGAAAAACTGTTTTTT
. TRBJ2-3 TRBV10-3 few CAIKLNDPSKDSTDTQYF TGTGCCATCAAACTAAACGACCCCTCCAAGGATAGCACAGATACGCAGTATTTT
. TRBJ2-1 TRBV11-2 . CASSPGLGVYLYNEQFF TGTGCCAGCAGCCCGGGCCTAGGAGTGTACCTCTACAATGAGCAGTTCTTC
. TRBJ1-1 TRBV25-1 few CASSDVGRADEAFF TGTGCCAGCAGTGACGTGGGCAGGGCGGATGAAGCTTTCTTT
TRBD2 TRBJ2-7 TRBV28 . CASSHPGLGYEQYF TGTGCCAGCAGTCACCCGGGACTAGGCTACGAGCAGTACTTC
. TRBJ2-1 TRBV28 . CASRPLLVTYNEQFF TGTGCCAGCAGACCTCTACTAGTCACCTACAATGAGCAGTTCTTC
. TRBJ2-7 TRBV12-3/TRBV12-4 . CASSVGGGTGVTYEHYF .
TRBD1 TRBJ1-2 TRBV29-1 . CRVVDRAAYGYTF TGCCGCGTTGTGGACAGGGCGGCCTATGGCTACACCTTC
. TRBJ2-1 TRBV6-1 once CASSEALGYPYNEQFF TGTGCCAGCAGTGAAGCGCTAGGGTACCCCTACAATGAGCAGTTCTTC
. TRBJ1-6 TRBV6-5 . CASSYSYRVGSPLHF TGTGCCAGCAGTTACTCGTACAGGGTTGGGTCACCCCTCCACTTT
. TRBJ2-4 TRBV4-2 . CASSQGQAKNIQYF TGTGCCAGCAGCCAAGGTCAAGCCAAAAACATTCAGTACTTC
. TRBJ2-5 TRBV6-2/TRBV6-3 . CVSSRFQETQYF TGTGTCAGCAGTCGGTTTCAAGAGACCCAGTACTTC
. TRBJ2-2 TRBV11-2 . CVSSSRVGVTGELFF TGTGTCAGCAGCTCTAGGGTGGGAGTTACCGGGGAGCTGTTTTTT
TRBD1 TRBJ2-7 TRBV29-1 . CSVSRGSYEEYF TGCAGCGTTTCCAGGGGGTCCTACGAGGAGTACTTC
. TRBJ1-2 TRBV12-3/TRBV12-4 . CASSILWTEKYGYTF TGTGCCAGCAGCATTCTCTGGACGGAAAAATATGGCTACACCTTC
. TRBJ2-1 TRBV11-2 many CASSSDFSLYNEQFF TGTGCCAGCAGCTCGGACTTTTCCCTTTACAATGAGCAGTTCTTC
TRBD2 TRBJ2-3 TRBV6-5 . CASSLLGLAGGTDTQYF TGTGCCAGCAGTCTCCTGGGACTAGCGGGAGGGACGGATACGCAGTATTTT
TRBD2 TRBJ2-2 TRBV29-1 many CSSWGGTGELFF TGCAGCTCTTGGGGGGGGACCGGGGAGCTGTTTTTT
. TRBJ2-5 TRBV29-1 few CSVEDRKIGETQYF TGCAGCGTTGAAGATCGTAAGATAGGAGAGACCCAGTACTTC
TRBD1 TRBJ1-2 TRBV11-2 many CASSSPGNRGPANYGYTF TGTGCCAGCAGCTCCCCGGGGAACAGGGGGCCAGCTAACTATGGCTACACCTTC
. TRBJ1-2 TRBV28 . CASTLVSTANYGYTF TGTGCCAGCACCCTTGTCTCGACAGCTAACTATGGCTACACCTTC
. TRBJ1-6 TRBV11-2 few CASSHGGPPLHF TGTGCCAGCAGCCACGGTGGTCCACCCCTTCACTTT
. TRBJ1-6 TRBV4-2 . CASSQDSGGGGSPLHF TGTGCCAGCAGCCAAGACTCTGGGGGGGGCGGTTCACCCCTCCACTTT
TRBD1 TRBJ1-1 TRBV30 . CARDRIDTEAFF TGTGCCCGGGACAGGATCGACACTGAAGCTTTCTTT
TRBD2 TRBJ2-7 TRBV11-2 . CTSSLYRKGTSGRYEQYF TGTACCAGCAGCTTATATCGAAAGGGGACTAGCGGGAGATACGAGCAGTACTTC
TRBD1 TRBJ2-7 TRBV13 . CASRLRQGRNEQYF TGTGCCAGCAGACTGAGACAGGGGAGGAATGAGCAGTACTTC
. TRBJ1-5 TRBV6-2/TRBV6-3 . CASSESTQGAQPQHF TGTGCCAGCAGTGAATCTACTCAGGGAGCTCAGCCCCAGCATTTT
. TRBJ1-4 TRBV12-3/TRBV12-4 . CASGPGFSTEKLFF TGTGCCAGCGGCCCGGGGTTCAGTACTGAAAAACTGTTTTTT
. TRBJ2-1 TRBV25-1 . CASSPPFVGAYNEQFF TGTGCCAGCAGTCCTCCCTTCGTGGGAGCCTACAATGAGCAGTTCTTC
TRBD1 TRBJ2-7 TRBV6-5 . CASSTTGTGNYEQYF TGTGCCAGCAGTACCACCGGGACAGGGAACTACGAGCAGTACTTC
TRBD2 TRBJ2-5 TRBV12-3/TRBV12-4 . CASSLRGREETQYF TGTGCCAGCAGTTTGCGCGGGAGGGAAGAGACCCAGTACTTC
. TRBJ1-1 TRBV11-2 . CASSLRTQASF TGTGCCAGTAGCCTCCGGACACAAGCTTCCTTT
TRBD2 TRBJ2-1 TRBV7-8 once CTSSLLAGGPVNEQFF TGTACCAGCAGCTTGCTAGCGGGAGGGCCGGTAAATGAGCAGTTCTTC
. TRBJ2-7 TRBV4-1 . CASSLEEIGPYDQYF TGCGCCAGCAGCCTAGAGGAGATAGGGCCGTACGATCAGTACTTC
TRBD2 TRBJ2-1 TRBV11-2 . CGSLNIGLAMGEQFF TGTGGCAGCTTGAATATCGGACTAGCCATGGGTGAGCAGTTCTTC
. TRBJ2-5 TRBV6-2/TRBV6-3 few CASSKREETQYF TGTGCCAGCAGCAAGCGTGAAGAGACCCAGTACTTC
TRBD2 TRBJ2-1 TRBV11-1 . CASSHMTGGRYEQFF TGTGCCAGCAGCCACATGACGGGAGGCCGCTATGAGCAGTTCTTC
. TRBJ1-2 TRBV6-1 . CASMSHREGNYGYTF TGTGCCAGCATGTCCCACAGGGAGGGCAACTATGGCTACACCTTC
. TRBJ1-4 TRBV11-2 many CASSLGPGANEKLFF TGTGCCAGCAGCTTAGGCCCGGGGGCAAATGAAAAACTGTTTTTT
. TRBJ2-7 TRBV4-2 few CASSPRGSSYEQYF TGTGCCAGCAGCCCACGGGGAAGCTCCTACGAGCAGTACTTC
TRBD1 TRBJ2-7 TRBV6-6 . CASSYLDRGGRYEQYF TGTGCCAGCAGTTACCTTGACAGGGGGGGGCGTTACGAGCAGTACTTC
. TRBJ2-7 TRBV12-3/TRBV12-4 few CASSSHGLIGYEQYF TGTGCCAGCAGTTCCCACGGGTTAATTGGGTACGAGCAGTACTTC
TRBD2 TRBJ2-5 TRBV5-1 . CASSGGLVGYYQETQYF TGCGCCAGCAGCGGAGGACTAGTGGGTTATTACCAAGAGACCCAGTACTTC
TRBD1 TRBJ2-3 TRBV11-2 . CTSSSRTGEMTDTQYF TGTACCAGCAGCTCCCGGACAGGGGAAATGACAGATACGCAGTATTTT
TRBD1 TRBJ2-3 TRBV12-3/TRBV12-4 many CASSFRQGTDTQYF TGTGCCAGCAGCTTCAGACAGGGAACAGATACGCAGTATTTT
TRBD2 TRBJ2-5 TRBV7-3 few CASSLGTERDQYF TGTGCCAGCAGCTTGGGGACCGAGCGGGACCAGTACTTC
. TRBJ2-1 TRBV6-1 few CASTRLQSSYNEQFF TGTGCCAGCACCCGACTGCAGAGCTCCTACAATGAGCAGTTCTTC
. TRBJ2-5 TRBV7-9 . CAQEGLEETQYF TGTGCCCAGGAAGGGCTCGAAGAGACCCAGTACTTC
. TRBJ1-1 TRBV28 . CASSFQGSFKAFF TGTGCCAGCAGTTTTCAGGGATCCTTTAAAGCTTTCTTT
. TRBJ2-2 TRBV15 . CATSRDRGGFGELFF TGTGCCACCAGCAGAGATCGAGGGGGATTCGGGGAGCTGTTTTTT